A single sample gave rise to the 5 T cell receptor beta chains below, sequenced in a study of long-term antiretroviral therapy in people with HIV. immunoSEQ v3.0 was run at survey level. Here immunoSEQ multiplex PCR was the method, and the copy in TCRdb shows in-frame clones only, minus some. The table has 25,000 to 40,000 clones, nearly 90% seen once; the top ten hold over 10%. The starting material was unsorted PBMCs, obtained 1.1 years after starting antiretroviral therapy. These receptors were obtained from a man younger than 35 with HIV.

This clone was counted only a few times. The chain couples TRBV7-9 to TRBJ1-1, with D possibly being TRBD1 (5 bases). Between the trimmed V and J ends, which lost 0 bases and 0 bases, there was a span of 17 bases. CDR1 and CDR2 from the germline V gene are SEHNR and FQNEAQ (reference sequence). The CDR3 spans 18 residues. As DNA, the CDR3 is TGTGCCAGCAGCTTAGCGCCCTGGCAGGGTGGAATGAACACTGAAGCTTTCTTT. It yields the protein CASSLAPWQGGMNTEAFF.

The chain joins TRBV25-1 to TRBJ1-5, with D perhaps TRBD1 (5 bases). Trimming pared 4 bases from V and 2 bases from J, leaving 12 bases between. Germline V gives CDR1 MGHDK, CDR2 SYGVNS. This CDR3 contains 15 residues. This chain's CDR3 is CASSGGGFRNQPQHF. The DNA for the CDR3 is TGTGCCAGCAGTGGGGGGGGTTTCCGCAATCAGCCCCAGCATTTT. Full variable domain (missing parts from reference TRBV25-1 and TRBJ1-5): EADIYQTPRYLVIGTGKKITLECSQTMGHDKMYWYQQDPGMELHLIHYSYGVNSTEKGDLSSESTVSRIRTEHFPLTLESARPSHTSQYLCASSGGGFRNQPQHFGDGTRLSIL.

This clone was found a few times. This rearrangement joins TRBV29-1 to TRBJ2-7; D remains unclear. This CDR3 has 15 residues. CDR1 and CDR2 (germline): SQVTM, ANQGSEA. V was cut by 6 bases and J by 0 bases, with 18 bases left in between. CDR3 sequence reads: CSVYFLNRDSYEQYF. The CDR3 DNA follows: TGCAGCGTCTACTTCCTAAACAGAGACTCCTACGAGCAGTACTTC.

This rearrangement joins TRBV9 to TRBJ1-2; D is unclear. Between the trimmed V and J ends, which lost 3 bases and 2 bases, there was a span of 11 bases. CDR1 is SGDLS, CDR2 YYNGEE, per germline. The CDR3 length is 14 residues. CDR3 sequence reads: CASSEVGGNYGYTF. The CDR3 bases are TGTGCCAGCAGCGAGGTAGGAGGGAACTATGGCTACACCTTC.

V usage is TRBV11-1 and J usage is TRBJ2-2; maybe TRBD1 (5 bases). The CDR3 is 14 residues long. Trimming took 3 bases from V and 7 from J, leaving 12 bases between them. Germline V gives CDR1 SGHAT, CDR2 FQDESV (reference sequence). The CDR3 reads CASSLGSRDGELFF. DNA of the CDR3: TGTGCCAGCAGCTTGGGTAGCAGGGACGGGGAGCTGTTTTTT.